A selection of T cell receptor beta chains follows, all from one sample in a study of post-analysis software for immune sequencing data. Via MiXCR, TCRdb re-called the PCR reads, giving one row per CDR3 protein. The top ten hold around 11% of the sample, which has 600,000 to 750,000 distinct CDR3 sequences, approximately 60% seen once. Specimen: blood. Source of these receptors: a girl aged 2-10 years with multiple sclerosis. Each CDR3 is given with its conserved first and last residue. Each record gives: CDR3 protein, CDR3 DNA, clone size, D gene, J gene, V gene. A D gene is named only where the DNA matches it firmly. Clone size appears in some rows only: once, few, many, or a class for an expanded clone.

cdr3_aa: CASRSKDREYSGANVLTF; cdr3_nt: TGCGCCAGCAGATCCAAAGACAGGGAGTACTCTGGGGCCAACGTCCTGACTTTC; clone_size: few; d_call: TRBD1; j_call: TRBJ2-6; v_call: TRBV5-1
cdr3_aa: CSAILTGLDSNQPQHF; cdr3_nt: TGCAGCGCCATACTGACAGGGCTGGATAGCAATCAGCCCCAGCATTTT; clone_size: few; d_call: TRBD1; j_call: TRBJ1-5; v_call: TRBV29-1
cdr3_aa: CSAGDDTEAFF; cdr3_nt: TGCAGCGCAGGGGATGACACTGAAGCTTTCTTT; clone_size: NA; d_call: NA; j_call: TRBJ1-1; v_call: TRBV29-1
cdr3_aa: CASSLAPGPQLEGEQFF; cdr3_nt: TGTGCCAGCAGCTTAGCGCCCGGGCCCCAACTCGAGGGTGAGCAGTTCTTC; clone_size: NA; d_call: NA; j_call: TRBJ2-1; v_call: TRBV7-8
cdr3_aa: CASSPGTGGSEAFF; cdr3_nt: TGTGCCAGCAGCCCGGGGACAGGGGGTAGTGAAGCTTTCTTT; clone_size: NA; d_call: TRBD1; j_call: TRBJ1-1; v_call: TRBV13
cdr3_aa: CASSLQGLGGEQYF; cdr3_nt: TGTGCCAGCAGCCTACAGGGTTTAGGCGGCGAGCAGTACTTC; clone_size: NA; d_call: NA; j_call: TRBJ2-7; v_call: TRBV7-2
cdr3_aa: CASSQGRQSSYNEQFF; cdr3_nt: TGCGCCAGCAGCCAAGGTCGGCAAAGCTCCTACAATGAGCAGTTCTTC; clone_size: few; d_call: NA; j_call: TRBJ2-1; v_call: TRBV4-1
cdr3_aa: CASSQPGRINEKRFF; cdr3_nt: TGTGCCAGCAGCCAACCGGGACGGATTAATGAAAAACGGTTTTTT; clone_size: NA; d_call: NA; j_call: TRBJ1-4; v_call: TRBV11-2
cdr3_aa: CSVEGSDRGYGYTF; cdr3_nt: TGCAGCGTTGAGGGTTCCGACAGGGGCTATGGCTACACCTTC; clone_size: NA; d_call: TRBD1; j_call: TRBJ1-2; v_call: TRBV29-1
cdr3_aa: CSPEEGANYGYTF; cdr3_nt: TGCAGCCCAGAGGAGGGAGCTAACTATGGCTACACCTTC; clone_size: NA; d_call: NA; j_call: TRBJ1-2; v_call: TRBV29-1
cdr3_aa: CSAGPGGGGETQYF; cdr3_nt: TGCAGTGCTGGCCCAGGGGGCGGTGGGGAGACCCAGTACTTC; clone_size: once; d_call: TRBD1; j_call: TRBJ2-5; v_call: TRBV20-1
cdr3_aa: CASSQQGDAGYGYTF; cdr3_nt: TGCGCCAGCAGCCAACAGGGGGACGCGGGCTATGGCTACACCTTC; clone_size: NA; d_call: TRBD1; j_call: TRBJ1-2; v_call: TRBV4-3
cdr3_aa: CSARTGGGRLLNTEAFF; cdr3_nt: TGCAGCGCAAGAACGGGGGGCGGGCGCCTACTGAACACTGAAGCTTTCTTT; clone_size: few; d_call: NA; j_call: TRBJ1-1; v_call: TRBV29-1
cdr3_aa: CASSLSPGQGNIQYF; cdr3_nt: TGTGCCAGCAGCCTATCCCCGGGACAAGGAAACATTCAGTACTTC; clone_size: NA; d_call: NA; j_call: TRBJ2-4; v_call: TRBV7-8
cdr3_aa: CASKRERRNEQYF; cdr3_nt: TGTGCCAGTAAGCGGGAGCGACGCAACGAGCAGTACTTC; clone_size: few; d_call: TRBD2; j_call: TRBJ2-7; v_call: TRBV6-5
cdr3_aa: CASSPPSQETQYF; cdr3_nt: TGTGCCAGCAGTCCACCGTCCCAAGAGACCCAGTACTTC; clone_size: NA; d_call: NA; j_call: TRBJ2-5; v_call: TRBV12-3/TRBV12-4
cdr3_aa: CASSLEVTVPGTQYF; cdr3_nt: TGCGCCAGCAGCTTGGAGGTGACAGTTCCGGGGACCCAGTACTTC; clone_size: once; d_call: NA; j_call: TRBJ2-5; v_call: TRBV5-1
cdr3_aa: CSVVGGVETQYF; cdr3_nt: TGCAGCGTCGTCGGGGGGGTAGAGACCCAGTACTTC; clone_size: NA; d_call: TRBD2; j_call: TRBJ2-5; v_call: TRBV29-1
cdr3_aa: CSAGTGAKDGYTF; cdr3_nt: TGCAGTGCTGGGACAGGGGCTAAGGATGGCTACACCTTC; clone_size: NA; d_call: TRBD1; j_call: TRBJ1-2; v_call: TRBV20-1
cdr3_aa: CSATKLAGGTNEQYF; cdr3_nt: TGCAGTGCTACTAAACTAGCGGGAGGAACCAACGAGCAGTACTTC; clone_size: NA; d_call: TRBD2; j_call: TRBJ2-7; v_call: TRBV20-1
cdr3_aa: CASSPKAGSITDTQYF; cdr3_nt: TGTGCCAGCAGCCCCAAGGCTGGATCAATCACAGATACGCAGTATTTT; clone_size: NA; d_call: NA; j_call: TRBJ2-3; v_call: TRBV28
cdr3_aa: CSAGGERAGYEQYF; cdr3_nt: TGCAGTGCCGGGGGGGAGCGGGCTGGCTACGAGCAGTACTTC; clone_size: NA; d_call: TRBD2; j_call: TRBJ2-7; v_call: TRBV20-1
cdr3_aa: CASSFLGGSGLGYEQYF; cdr3_nt: TGTGCCAGCAGCTTCCTCGGGGGGTCCGGGTTGGGGTACGAGCAGTACTTC; clone_size: NA; d_call: TRBD2; j_call: TRBJ2-7; v_call: TRBV7-9
cdr3_aa: CASSLGGLAGPQETQYF; cdr3_nt: TGTGCCAGCAGCTTAGGCGGCCTAGCGGGGCCCCAAGAGACCCAGTACTTC; clone_size: NA; d_call: TRBD2; j_call: TRBJ2-5; v_call: TRBV7-2
cdr3_aa: CSVEWETDTEAFF; cdr3_nt: TGCAGCGTTGAGTGGGAGACAGACACTGAAGCTTTCTTT; clone_size: NA; d_call: NA; j_call: TRBJ1-1; v_call: TRBV29-1
cdr3_aa: CASSPNTNTQYF; cdr3_nt: TGTGCCAGCAGCCCAAATACCAATACGCAGTATTTT; clone_size: NA; d_call: NA; j_call: TRBJ2-3; v_call: TRBV7-3
cdr3_aa: CASSLLQKSGYTF; cdr3_nt: TGTGCCAGCAGCTTGCTACAGAAGTCCGGCTACACCTTC; clone_size: NA; d_call: NA; j_call: TRBJ1-2; v_call: TRBV7-9
cdr3_aa: CASSPGTGVPGAQYF; cdr3_nt: TGTGCCAGCAGTCCCGGGACAGGGGTCCCTGGGGCCCAGTACTTC; clone_size: NA; d_call: TRBD1; j_call: TRBJ2-5; v_call: TRBV12-3/TRBV12-4
cdr3_aa: CASSLPPGTGYEQYF; cdr3_nt: TGTGCCAGCAGTCTACCGCCGGGGACAGGCTACGAGCAGTACTTC; clone_size: NA; d_call: TRBD1; j_call: TRBJ2-7; v_call: TRBV28
cdr3_aa: CASSQDWAGYSNQPQHF; cdr3_nt: TGTGCCAGCAGCCAAGATTGGGCAGGCTATAGCAATCAGCCCCAGCATTTT; clone_size: NA; d_call: NA; j_call: TRBJ1-5; v_call: TRBV4-2
cdr3_aa: CASSQDPKDTEAFF; cdr3_nt: TGTGCCAGCAGCCAAGATCCTAAGGACACTGAAGCTTTCTTT; clone_size: NA; d_call: NA; j_call: TRBJ1-1; v_call: TRBV4-2
cdr3_aa: CASSFLGADTQYF; cdr3_nt: TGTGCCAGCAGCTTTCTGGGGGCAGATACGCAGTATTTT; clone_size: NA; d_call: NA; j_call: TRBJ2-3; v_call: TRBV7-9
cdr3_aa: CASSRGTGQTGELFF; cdr3_nt: TGCGCCAGCAGCCGAGGGACAGGTCAAACCGGGGAGCTGTTTTTT; clone_size: NA; d_call: TRBD1; j_call: TRBJ2-2; v_call: TRBV4-3
cdr3_aa: CASSRYRDSPTDTQYF; cdr3_nt: TGTGCCAGCAGCCGGTATCGGGACAGCCCCACAGATACGCAGTATTTT; clone_size: once; d_call: TRBD1; j_call: TRBJ2-3; v_call: TRBV14
cdr3_aa: CASSIQGPTGELFF; cdr3_nt: TGTGCCAGCAGCATACAGGGGCCCACCGGGGAGCTGTTTTTT; clone_size: NA; d_call: TRBD1; j_call: TRBJ2-2; v_call: TRBV27
cdr3_aa: CASSYGGGTSTDTQYF; cdr3_nt: TGTGCCAGCAGTTACGGTGGCGGGACTAGCACAGATACGCAGTATTTT; clone_size: NA; d_call: NA; j_call: TRBJ2-3; v_call: TRBV6-5
cdr3_aa: CASSLDLLAGLSGANVRTF; cdr3_nt: TGTGCCAGCAGCTTAGATCTACTAGCGGGACTCTCCGGGGCCAACGTCCGGACTTTC; clone_size: NA; d_call: TRBD2; j_call: TRBJ2-6; v_call: TRBV11-2
cdr3_aa: CASSAPGLAGERYF; cdr3_nt: TGTGCCAGCAGTGCCCCGGGACTAGCGGGGGAGCGGTACTTC; clone_size: NA; d_call: TRBD2; j_call: TRBJ2-7; v_call: TRBV12-3/TRBV12-4
cdr3_aa: CASSLSPTSGRSTRELFF; cdr3_nt: TGTGCCAGCAGCTTAAGTCCCACTAGCGGGAGGTCTACCCGGGAGCTGTTTTTT; clone_size: NA; d_call: TRBD2; j_call: TRBJ2-2; v_call: TRBV7-3
cdr3_aa: CASSLDGTGDGEQFF; cdr3_nt: TGTGCCAGCAGCTTAGACGGGACAGGGGACGGTGAGCAGTTCTTC; clone_size: once; d_call: TRBD1; j_call: TRBJ2-1; v_call: TRBV7-2
cdr3_aa: CASSPTGFYGYTF; cdr3_nt: TGTGCCAGCAGCCCCACAGGATTCTATGGCTACACCTTC; clone_size: NA; d_call: NA; j_call: TRBJ1-2; v_call: TRBV5-8
cdr3_aa: CASSIGRNTEAFF; cdr3_nt: TGTGCCAGTAGTATCGGCAGAAACACTGAAGCTTTCTTT; clone_size: few; d_call: NA; j_call: TRBJ1-1; v_call: TRBV19